The rows below give T cell receptor beta chains drawn from one sample of a study of cytomegalovirus exposure and HLA in healthy donors. Some clones are missing from TCRdb's copy, which holds only in-frame ones; the method was immunoSEQ multiplex PCR. The sample contains 110,000 or so clones, approximately 91% of which appear only once. Sequencing was performed on PBMCs. The receptors here all came from a man between 18 and 35 years old in good health and CMV-seropositive. CDR3s include the opening cysteine and the closing phenylalanine or tryptophan. The order of the fields is V gene, D gene, clone size, CDR3 protein. D genes are given only for firm matches. Only part of the rows carry a size: once, few, many, or a class if the clone is expanded.

V gene: TRBV6-1
D gene: NA
clone size: once
CDR3 protein: CASTERRPYEQYF

V gene: TRBV7-8
D gene: NA
clone size: NA
CDR3 protein: CASSLALNEQYF

V gene: TRBV7-9
D gene: NA
clone size: NA
CDR3 protein: CASSARTEITEAFF

V gene: TRBV5-1
D gene: TRBD2
clone size: NA
CDR3 protein: CASSLDPGLASYEQYF

V gene: TRBV4-2
D gene: TRBD1
clone size: NA
CDR3 protein: CASSHPPGQGREGYGYTF

V gene: TRBV5-4
D gene: NA
clone size: NA
CDR3 protein: CASSFPPGHGEKLFF

V gene: TRBV19
D gene: TRBD1
clone size: NA
CDR3 protein: CASSLQRGPRQPQHF

V gene: TRBV7-2
D gene: TRBD1
clone size: NA
CDR3 protein: CASSFTGGGEKLFF

V gene: TRBV28
D gene: NA
clone size: NA
CDR3 protein: CASSLSEGLSPLHF

V gene: TRBV2
D gene: NA
clone size: NA
CDR3 protein: CASTGESFTEAFF

V gene: TRBV5-5
D gene: TRBD1
clone size: once
CDR3 protein: CASSLGQGAANEKLFF

V gene: TRBV4-1
D gene: TRBD1
clone size: NA
CDR3 protein: CASSTRTGWAEAFF

V gene: TRBV7-2
D gene: TRBD2
clone size: NA
CDR3 protein: CASSSTAGPHDIQYF

V gene: TRBV6-5
D gene: TRBD1
clone size: few
CDR3 protein: CASRTGQEIEKLFF

V gene: TRBV6-1
D gene: NA
clone size: few
CDR3 protein: CASSEGPRDSYEQYF

V gene: TRBV6-1
D gene: NA
clone size: NA
CDR3 protein: CASSENGAGPYGYTF

V gene: TRBV10-1
D gene: TRBD1
clone size: few
CDR3 protein: CASSDGQDYGYTF

V gene: TRBV30
D gene: NA
clone size: NA
CDR3 protein: CAWSVGQGGEQPQHF

V gene: TRBV10-3
D gene: NA
clone size: NA
CDR3 protein: CATQTEAGNTIYF

V gene: TRBV5-4
D gene: TRBD1
clone size: NA
CDR3 protein: CASRRSRDRGWNTEAFF

V gene: TRBV5-1
D gene: NA
clone size: NA
CDR3 protein: CASSLEQGSHEQYF

V gene: TRBV5-6
D gene: NA
clone size: NA
CDR3 protein: CASSPTGQGGTQYF

V gene: TRBV14
D gene: NA
clone size: NA
CDR3 protein: CASSPPGPPYEQYF

V gene: TRBV7-6
D gene: TRBD2
clone size: NA
CDR3 protein: CASSLVGLAGGSSDTQYF

V gene: TRBV5-8
D gene: NA
clone size: NA
CDR3 protein: CASSLGGADTIYF

V gene: TRBV7-2
D gene: NA
clone size: NA
CDR3 protein: CASSPERNSYNEQFF

V gene: TRBV19
D gene: NA
clone size: NA
CDR3 protein: CASSIGGYNEQFF

V gene: TRBV18
D gene: TRBD1
clone size: NA
CDR3 protein: CASSQTGQGVHEQYF

V gene: TRBV6-1
D gene: NA
clone size: once
CDR3 protein: CASSELWADRDTEAFF

V gene: TRBV6-5
D gene: NA
clone size: NA
CDR3 protein: CASSYGRSNNEQFF

V gene: TRBV27
D gene: TRBD1
clone size: NA
CDR3 protein: CASSLPTGTEYF

V gene: TRBV6-1
D gene: NA
clone size: NA
CDR3 protein: CASSEDRDTEAFF